The present entry profiles one TCR beta chain with its context. The data derive from a study of blood T cell repertoires in COVID-19. Across the study: The origin of the acute and convalescent COVID-19 samples was the United States, Italy and Spain. Sources were T cells, B-cell-depleted T cells, or PBMCs; the material itself was cDNA or gDNA.

In the authors' methods: Reference gene primer amplification yielded estimated nucleated cell counts. Only in-frame clones appear in the TCRdb table, and some are missing; sequencing was by immunoSEQ multiplex PCR. The V and J calls and clone size come from that table; D and trimming were worked out from the DNA. The table lists around 100,000 clones, approximately 90% of them singletons, with 8% to 9% in the top ten. This CDR3 has 16 residues. Germline V gene data show CDR1 as MDHEN and CDR2 as SYDVKM. J gave up 10 bases and V 5 bases, and 10 bases lay outside the gene matches. This receptor was taken from a woman in her seventies who had recovered from COVID-19. The chain carries TRBV28 and TRBJ2-1, with 14 bases matching TRBD2. Sequencing was performed on peripheral blood. The CDR3 sequence is CASSGWGLAGVGEQFF. The CDR3 DNA reads TGTGCCAGCAGTGGGTGGGGACTAGCGGGAGTCGGGGAGCAGTTCTTC.